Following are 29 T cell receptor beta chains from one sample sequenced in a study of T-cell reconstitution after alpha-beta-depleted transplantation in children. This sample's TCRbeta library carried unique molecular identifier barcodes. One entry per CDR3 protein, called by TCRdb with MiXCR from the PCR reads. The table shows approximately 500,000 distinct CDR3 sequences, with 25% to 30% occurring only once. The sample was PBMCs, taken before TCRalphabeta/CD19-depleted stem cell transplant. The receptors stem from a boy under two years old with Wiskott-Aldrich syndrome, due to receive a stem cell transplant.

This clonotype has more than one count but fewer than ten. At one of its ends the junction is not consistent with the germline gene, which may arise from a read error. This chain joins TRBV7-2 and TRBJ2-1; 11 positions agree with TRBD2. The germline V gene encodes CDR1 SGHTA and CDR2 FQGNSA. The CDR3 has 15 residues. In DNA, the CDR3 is TGTGCCAGCAGCGTAGCGGGAGGGCCCGGGAATGAGCAGTTCTTC. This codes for CASSVAGGPGNEQFF.

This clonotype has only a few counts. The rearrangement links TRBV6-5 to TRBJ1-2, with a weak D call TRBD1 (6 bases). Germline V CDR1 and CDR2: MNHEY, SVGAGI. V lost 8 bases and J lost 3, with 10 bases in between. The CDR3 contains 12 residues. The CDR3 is CASGGLDYGYTF. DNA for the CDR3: TGTGCCAGCGGGGGGCTGGACTATGGCTACACCTTC.

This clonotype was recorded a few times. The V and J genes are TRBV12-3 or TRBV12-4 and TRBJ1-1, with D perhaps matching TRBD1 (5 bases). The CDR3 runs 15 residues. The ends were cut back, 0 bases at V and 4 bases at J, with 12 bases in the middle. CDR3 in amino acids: CASSLALTRGTEAFF. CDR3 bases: TGTGCCAGCAGTTTAGCCCTGACGAGGGGCACTGAAGCTTTCTTT.

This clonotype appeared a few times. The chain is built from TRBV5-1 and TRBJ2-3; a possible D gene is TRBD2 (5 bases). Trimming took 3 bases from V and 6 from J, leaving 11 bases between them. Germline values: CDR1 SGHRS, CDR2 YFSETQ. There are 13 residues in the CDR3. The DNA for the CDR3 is TGCGCCAGCAGCTGGGTTAGCGCGGATACGCAGTATTTT. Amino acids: CASSWVSADTQYF.

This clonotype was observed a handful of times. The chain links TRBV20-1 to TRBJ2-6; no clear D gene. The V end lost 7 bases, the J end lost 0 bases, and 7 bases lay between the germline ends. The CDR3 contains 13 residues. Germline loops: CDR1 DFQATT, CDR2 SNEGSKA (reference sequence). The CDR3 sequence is CSGQVSGANVLTF. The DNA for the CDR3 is TGCAGTGGTCAAGTCTCTGGGGCCAACGTCCTGACTTTC.

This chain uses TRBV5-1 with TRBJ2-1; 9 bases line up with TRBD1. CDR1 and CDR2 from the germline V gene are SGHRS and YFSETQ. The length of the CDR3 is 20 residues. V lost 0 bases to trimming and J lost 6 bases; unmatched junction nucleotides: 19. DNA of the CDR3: TGCGCCAGCAGCTTGGGTACCGGGACAGGGAGCCTAGCGCCACGCAATGAGCAGTTCTTC. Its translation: CASSLGTGTGSLAPRNEQFF.

CDR3 in amino acids: CASSLGQILYEQYF. CDR3 sequence (DNA): TGCGCCAGCAGCTTGGGACAAATACTTTACGAGCAGTACTTC. The chain has TRBV5-1 and TRBJ2-7; no reliable D call. V was pared by 0 bases and J by 4 bases, with 11 bases between. From germline, CDR1 is SGHRS and CDR2 YFSETQ. The CDR3 has 14 residues.

The CDR3 protein is CASSSQGAGEQFF. The CDR3 DNA reads as TGCGCCAGCAGCTCACAGGGGGCTGGTGAGCAGTTCTTC. The gene calls are TRBV5-1 and TRBJ2-1; TRBD1 aligns across 9 bases. V shed 3 bases and J 9 bases; nucleotides not matched to a gene: 4. This CDR3 has 13 residues. The germline gives CDR1 SGHRS, CDR2 YFSETQ.

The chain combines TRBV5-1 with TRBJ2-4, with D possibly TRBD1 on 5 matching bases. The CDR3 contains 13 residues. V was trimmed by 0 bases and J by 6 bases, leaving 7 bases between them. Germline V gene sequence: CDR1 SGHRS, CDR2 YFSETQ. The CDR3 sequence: CASSLDQGNIQYF. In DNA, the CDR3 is TGCGCCAGCAGCTTGGACCAGGGAAACATTCAGTACTTC.

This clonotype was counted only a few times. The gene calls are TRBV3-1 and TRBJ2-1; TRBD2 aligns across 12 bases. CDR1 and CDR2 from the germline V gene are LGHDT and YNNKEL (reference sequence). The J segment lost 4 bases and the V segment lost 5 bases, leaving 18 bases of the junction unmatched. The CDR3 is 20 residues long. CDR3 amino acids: CASSEGRRWTSGNHYNEQFF. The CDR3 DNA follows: TGTGCCAGCAGCGAGGGCCGTAGATGGACTAGCGGGAACCATTACAATGAGCAGTTCTTC.

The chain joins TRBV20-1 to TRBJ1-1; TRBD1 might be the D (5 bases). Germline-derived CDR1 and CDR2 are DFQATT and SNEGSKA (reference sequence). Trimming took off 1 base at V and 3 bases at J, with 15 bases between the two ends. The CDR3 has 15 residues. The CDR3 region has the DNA TGCAGTGCTAGAGCATTCGGGACGGGTGACACTGAAGCTTTCTTT. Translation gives CSARAFGTGDTEAFF.

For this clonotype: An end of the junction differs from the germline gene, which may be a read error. The CDR3 is CASSPQHPSIQPQHF. DNA of the CDR3: TGTGCCAGCTCACCACAGCACCCTAGCATTCAGCCCCAGCATTTT. The rearrangement links TRBV18 to TRBJ1-5; D call uncertain. The CDR3 length is 15 residues. CDR1 and CDR2 from the germline V gene are KGHSH and LQKENI.

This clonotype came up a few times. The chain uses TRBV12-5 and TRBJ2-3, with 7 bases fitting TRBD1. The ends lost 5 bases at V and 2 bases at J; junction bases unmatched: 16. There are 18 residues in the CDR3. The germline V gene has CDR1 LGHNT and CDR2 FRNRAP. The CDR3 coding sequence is TGTGCTAGTGGTAAGCCGGGACAGACCGTTCTATTCACAGATACGCAGTATTTT. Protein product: CASGKPGQTVLFTDTQYF.

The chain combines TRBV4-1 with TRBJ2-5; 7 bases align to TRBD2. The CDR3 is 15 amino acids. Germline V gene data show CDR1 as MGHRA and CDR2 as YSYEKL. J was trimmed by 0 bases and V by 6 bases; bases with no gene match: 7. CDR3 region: CASSPAGTNQETQYF. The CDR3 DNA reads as TGCGCCAGCAGTCCTGCTGGGACTAACCAAGAGACCCAGTACTTC.

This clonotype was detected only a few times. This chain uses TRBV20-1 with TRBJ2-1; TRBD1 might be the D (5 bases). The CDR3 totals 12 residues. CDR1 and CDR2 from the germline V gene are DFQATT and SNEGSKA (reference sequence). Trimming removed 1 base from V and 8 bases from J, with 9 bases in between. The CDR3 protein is CSARADSHEQFF. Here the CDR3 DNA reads TGCAGTGCTAGAGCCGACAGCCATGAGCAGTTCTTC.

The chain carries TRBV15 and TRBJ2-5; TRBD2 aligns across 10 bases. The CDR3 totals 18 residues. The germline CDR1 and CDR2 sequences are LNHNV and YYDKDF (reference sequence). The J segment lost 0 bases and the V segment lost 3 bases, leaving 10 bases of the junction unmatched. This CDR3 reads CATSRPGLAGVNQETQYF. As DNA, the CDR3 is TGTGCCACCAGCAGGCCCGGGCTAGCGGGAGTCAACCAAGAGACCCAGTACTTC.

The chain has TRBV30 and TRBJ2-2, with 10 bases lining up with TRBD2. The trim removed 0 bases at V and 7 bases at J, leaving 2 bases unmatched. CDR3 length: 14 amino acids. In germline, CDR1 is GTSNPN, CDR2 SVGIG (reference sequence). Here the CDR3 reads CAWSVLAGVGELFF. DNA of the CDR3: TGTGCCTGGAGTGTTCTAGCGGGGGTCGGGGAGCTGTTTTTT.

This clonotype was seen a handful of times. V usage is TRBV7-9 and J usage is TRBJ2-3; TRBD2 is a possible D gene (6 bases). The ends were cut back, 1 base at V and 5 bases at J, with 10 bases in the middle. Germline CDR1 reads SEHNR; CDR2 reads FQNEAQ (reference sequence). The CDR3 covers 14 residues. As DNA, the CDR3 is TGTGCCAGCAGCTTAGGGAGGGTAGGAGATACGCAGTATTTT. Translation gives CASSLGRVGDTQYF.

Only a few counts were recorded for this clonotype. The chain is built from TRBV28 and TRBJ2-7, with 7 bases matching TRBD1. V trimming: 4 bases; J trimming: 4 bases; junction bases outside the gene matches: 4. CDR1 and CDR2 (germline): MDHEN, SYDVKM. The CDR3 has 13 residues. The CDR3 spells CASSSAQGYEQYF. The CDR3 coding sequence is TGTGCCAGCAGTTCCGCACAGGGGTACGAGCAGTACTTC.

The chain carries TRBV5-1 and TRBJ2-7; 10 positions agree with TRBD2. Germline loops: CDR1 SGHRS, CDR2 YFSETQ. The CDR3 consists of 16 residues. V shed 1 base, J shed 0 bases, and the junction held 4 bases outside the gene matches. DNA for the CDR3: TGCGCCAGCAGCTTGAGGCTAGCGGGAGACTCCTACGAGCAGTACTTC. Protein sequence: CASSLRLAGDSYEQYF.

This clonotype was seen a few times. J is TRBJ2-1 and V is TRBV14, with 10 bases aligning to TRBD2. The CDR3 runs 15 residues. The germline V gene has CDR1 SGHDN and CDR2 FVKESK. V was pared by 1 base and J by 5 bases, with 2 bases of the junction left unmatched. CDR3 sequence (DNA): TGTGCCAGCAGCCAAGGGACTAGCGGCAACAATGAGCAGTTCTTC. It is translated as CASSQGTSGNNEQFF.

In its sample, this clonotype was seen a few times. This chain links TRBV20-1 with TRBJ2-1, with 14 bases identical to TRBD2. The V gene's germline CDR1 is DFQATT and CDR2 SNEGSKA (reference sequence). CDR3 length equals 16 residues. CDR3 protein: CSSGTSGSRSYNEQFF. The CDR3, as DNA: TGCAGCTCCGGGACTAGCGGGAGTAGGAGCTACAATGAGCAGTTCTTC.

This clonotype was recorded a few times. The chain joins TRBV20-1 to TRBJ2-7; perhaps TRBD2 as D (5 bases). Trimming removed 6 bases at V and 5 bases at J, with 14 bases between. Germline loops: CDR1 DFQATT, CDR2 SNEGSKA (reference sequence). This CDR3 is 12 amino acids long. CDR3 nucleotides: TGCAGTGCCGATCGACGGGGAGACGAGCAGTACTTC. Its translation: CSADRRGDEQYF.

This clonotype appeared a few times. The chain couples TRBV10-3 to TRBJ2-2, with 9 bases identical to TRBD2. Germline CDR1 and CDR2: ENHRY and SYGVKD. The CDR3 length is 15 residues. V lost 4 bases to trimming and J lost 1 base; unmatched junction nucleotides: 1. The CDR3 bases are TGTGCCATCAGTGTACTAGCGGGGAACACCGGGGAGCTGTTTTTT. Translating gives CAISVLAGNTGELFF.

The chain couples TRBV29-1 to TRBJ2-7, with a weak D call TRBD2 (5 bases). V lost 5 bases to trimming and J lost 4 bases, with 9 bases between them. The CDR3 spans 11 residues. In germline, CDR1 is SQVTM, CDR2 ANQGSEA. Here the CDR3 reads CSVSSGYEQYF. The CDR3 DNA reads TGCAGCGTTAGCTCGGGGTACGAGCAGTACTTC.

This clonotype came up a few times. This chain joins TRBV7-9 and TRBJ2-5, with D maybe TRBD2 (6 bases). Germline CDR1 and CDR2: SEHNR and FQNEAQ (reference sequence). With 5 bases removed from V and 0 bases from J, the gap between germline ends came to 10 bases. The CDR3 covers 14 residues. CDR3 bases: TGTGCCAGCAGCCGACGGGACTACCAAGAGACCCAGTACTTC. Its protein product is CASSRRDYQETQYF.

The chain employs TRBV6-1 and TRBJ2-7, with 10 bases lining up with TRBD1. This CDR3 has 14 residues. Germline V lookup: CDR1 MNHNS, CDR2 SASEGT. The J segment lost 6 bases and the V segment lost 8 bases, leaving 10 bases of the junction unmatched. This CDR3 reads CASHRDRGFGEQYF. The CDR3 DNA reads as TGTGCCAGCCACCGGGACAGGGGTTTTGGCGAGCAGTACTTC.

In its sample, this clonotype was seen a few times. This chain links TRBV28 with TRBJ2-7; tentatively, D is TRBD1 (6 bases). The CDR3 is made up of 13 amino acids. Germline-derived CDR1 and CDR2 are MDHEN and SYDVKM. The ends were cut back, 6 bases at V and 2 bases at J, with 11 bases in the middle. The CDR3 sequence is CASRQGLAYEQYF. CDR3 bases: TGTGCCAGCAGGCAGGGGCTTGCCTACGAGCAGTACTTC.

CDR3 loop: CASSGRIGGEKLFF. The CDR3 DNA follows: TGTGCCAGCAGTGGGAGGATAGGGGGGGAAAAACTGTTTTTT. The chain has TRBV6-1 and TRBJ1-4, with D perhaps TRBD1 (6 bases). The CDR3 extends over 14 amino acids. V lost 4 bases and J 8 bases, leaving 14 bases between the germline ends. Per the germline V gene, CDR1 is MNHNS and CDR2 is SASEGT.